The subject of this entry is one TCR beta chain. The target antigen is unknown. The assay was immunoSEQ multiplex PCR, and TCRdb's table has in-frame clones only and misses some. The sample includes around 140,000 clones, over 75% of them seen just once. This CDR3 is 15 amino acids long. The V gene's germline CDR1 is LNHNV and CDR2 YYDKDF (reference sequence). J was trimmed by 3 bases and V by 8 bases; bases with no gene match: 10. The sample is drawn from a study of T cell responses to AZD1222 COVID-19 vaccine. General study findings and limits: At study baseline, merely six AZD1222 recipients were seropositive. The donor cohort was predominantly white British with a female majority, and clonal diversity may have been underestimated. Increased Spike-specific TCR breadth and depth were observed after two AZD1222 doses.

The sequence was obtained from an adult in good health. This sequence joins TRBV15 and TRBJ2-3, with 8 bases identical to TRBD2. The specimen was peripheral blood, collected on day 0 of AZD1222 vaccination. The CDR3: CATAGREEGTDTQYF. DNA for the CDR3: TGTGCCACCGCGGGGCGGGAGGAGGGGACAGATACGCAGTATTTT.